The 17 T cell receptor beta chains given below trace back to one sample, sequenced in a study of blood T cells in healthy people across ages. Using a J-beta primer mix together with a sample-barcoded 5' primer, a second PCR was run for roughly 7 to 11 cycles. TCRdb re-called the 5' RACE reads with MiXCR, one entry per CDR3 protein. Of approximately 690,000 distinct CDR3 sequences detected, around two fifths appear once; the ten largest clones hold around 32%. Sequenced input: blood. These receptors all stem from an older man in good health.

This clonotype has ten or more counts. The rearrangement links TRBV7-2 to TRBJ2-1, with TRBD1 matching over 7 bases. Germline lookup yields CDR1 SGHTA and CDR2 FQGNSA. V trimming: 3 bases; J trimming: 7 bases; junction bases outside the gene matches: 9. This CDR3 has 15 amino acids. CDR3 coding DNA: TGTGCCAGCAGCTTCTTAGGGGGCTCGACTAATGAGCAGTTCTTC. This translates into CASSFLGGSTNEQFF.

Comments on this clonotype: One end of the junction varies from germline; a read error may be responsible. This chain uses TRBV7-2 with TRBJ2-1; 10 bases fit TRBD2. The CDR3 consists of 17 residues. Germline V lookup: CDR1 SGHTA, CDR2 FQGNSA. CDR3 in amino acids: CASSPTWGTSVGYERFF. The CDR3 DNA reads TGTGCCAGCAGCCCCACGTGGGGGACTAGCGTTGGTTATGAGCGGTTCTTC.

This clonotype was counted only a few times. The gene calls are TRBV6-6 and TRBJ2-1; D is perhaps TRBD1 (7 bases). The CDR3 is 15 amino acids. The V end lost 2 bases, the J end lost 4 bases, and 12 bases lay between the germline ends. Per the germline V gene, CDR1 is MNHNY and CDR2 is SVGAGI (reference sequence). The DNA for the CDR3 is TGTGCCAGCAGTTACGCGGGACAGCGTTACAATGAGCAGTTCTTC. This codes for CASSYAGQRYNEQFF.

This chain links TRBV29-1 with TRBJ2-2, with TRBD1 matching over 7 bases. J was trimmed by 5 bases and V by 7 bases; bases with no gene match: 10. This CDR3 contains 14 residues. Germline loops: CDR1 SQVTM, CDR2 ANQGSEA. In DNA, the CDR3 is TGCAGCGCACGAAAGGGACAGCCGACCGGGGAGCTGTTTTTT. Its translation: CSARKGQPTGELFF.

On this clonotype itself: One end of the junction is discordant with germline, which a read error may explain. The gene calls are TRBV5-1 and TRBJ2-1, with 8 bases matching TRBD1. The CDR3 is 14 amino acids. The germline V gene encodes CDR1 SGHRS and CDR2 YFSETQ. In nucleotides, the CDR3 is TGCGCCGGCAGCCCGGGACAGGTGGGCAATGAGCAGTTCTTC. Protein: CAGSPGQVGNEQFF.

This clonotype was observed a few times. The rearrangement uses TRBV11-2 and TRBJ1-6; D is ambiguous. V shed 4 bases and J shed 8 bases, with 9 bases lying between them. The germline gives CDR1 SGHAT, CDR2 FQNNGV. The CDR3 extends over 13 amino acids. This CDR3 reads CASSSSTDSPLHF. Here the CDR3 DNA reads TGTGCCAGCAGCTCAAGTACGGATTCACCCCTCCACTTT.

The chain recombines TRBV20-1 with TRBJ2-1, with TRBD2 matching 9 bases. The J call is in doubt because the DNA end fits TRBJ2-7 better. Germline CDR1 DFQATT, CDR2 SNEGSKA (reference sequence). The CDR3 consists of 16 residues. CDR3 DNA: TGCAGTGCTAGTCCGGCGGGAGGGCCCCGGTACAATGAGCAGTACTTC. It yields the protein CSASPAGGPRYNEQYF.

At least ten counts were recorded for this clonotype. The rearrangement joins TRBV21-1 to TRBJ2-5; the DNA was not compared with TRBD1, the D call given in the table. TRBV21-1 is a pseudogene segment. The CDR3 is 18 residues long. The CDR3: CASSLLGTGAPYQETQYF. CDR3 coding DNA: TGTGCCAGCAGCCTCTTGGGGACAGGGGCCCCGTACCAAGAGACCCAGTACTTC.

The chain couples TRBV28 to TRBJ2-5; unclear D gene. Germline CDR1 reads MDHEN; CDR2 reads SYDVKM. Trimming stripped 6 bases from V and 1 base from J, with 15 bases between. This CDR3 is 15 amino acids long. CDR3 residues: CASSQGRISQETQYF. In DNA form, the CDR3 reads TGTGCCAGCAGCCAAGGACGGATATCCCAAGAGACCCAGTACTTC.

This clonotype has more than one count but fewer than ten. The J gene is TRBJ1-5, the V gene TRBV27; D uncertain. Germline CDR1 MNHEY, CDR2 SMNVEV (reference sequence). The CDR3 is 15 amino acids. The V end lost 8 bases, the J end lost 7 bases, and 21 bases lay between the germline ends. The CDR3 loop reads CASGPGHRFRQPQHF. The CDR3 bases are TGTGCCAGCGGGCCCGGCCACAGATTTCGGCAGCCCCAGCATTTT.

V is TRBV7-9 and J is TRBJ2-7; D ambiguous. Germline V gene sequence: CDR1 SEHNR, CDR2 FQNEAQ (reference sequence). With 5 bases removed from V and 5 bases from J, the gap between germline ends came to 16 bases. The CDR3 has 14 residues. CDR3 in amino acids: CASSPRGQPDEQYF. CDR3 coding DNA: TGTGCCAGCAGCCCCCGCGGCCAACCGGACGAGCAGTACTTC.

The CDR3 loop is CASSYSRGGQETQYF. The CDR3 DNA reads TGTGCCAGCAGTTACTCGCGGGGTGGGCAAGAGACCCAGTACTTC. This chain connects TRBV6-2 or TRBV6-3 to TRBJ2-5; maybe TRBD2 (6 bases). Germline-derived CDR1 and CDR2 are MNHEY and SVGEGT. Trimming removed 0 bases at V and 2 bases at J, with 10 bases between. This CDR3 comprises 15 residues.

In this sample, this clonotype turned up a few times. This sequence joins TRBV14 and TRBJ2-1; D gene ambiguous. Trimming took off 1 base at V and 14 bases at J, with 9 bases between the two ends. The CDR3 consists of 11 residues. Germline V gene sequence: CDR1 SGHDN, CDR2 FVKESK. DNA for the CDR3: TGTGCCAGCAGCCAAGGACAACATGAGTTCTTC. This translates into CASSQGQHEFF.

This clonotype came up once. This chain joins TRBV5-1 and TRBJ2-2; 12 bases are a match to TRBD2. The CDR3 totals 18 residues. CDR1 and CDR2 (germline): SGHRS, YFSETQ. Losses at the gene ends were 4 bases for V and 0 bases for J; bases not matched to a gene: 7. The CDR3 spells CASSMTSGGQANTGELFF. CDR3 DNA sequence: TGCGCCAGCAGCATGACTAGCGGGGGTCAAGCGAACACCGGGGAGCTGTTTTTT.

The chain carries TRBV6-2 or TRBV6-3 and TRBJ2-4; D possibly uses TRBD1 or TRBD2 (5 bases each). The V gene lost 7 bases and the J gene lost 13 bases, with 26 bases spanning the gap. The germline V gene has CDR1 MNHEY and CDR2 SVGEGT. The CDR3 sequence is 15 residues long. DNA for the CDR3: TGTGCCAGCACTCAACCTTTCGGGGTGATGGGGGAGCAGTACTTC. The encoded protein is CASTQPFGVMGEQYF.

This clonotype was observed many times. V gene TRBV7-2 combines with J gene TRBJ1-5; D not certain. The CDR3 length is 14 residues. V gave up 6 bases and J gave up 5 bases, with 14 bases separating them. The germline V gene encodes CDR1 SGHTA and CDR2 FQGNSA. The CDR3 region has the DNA TGTGCCAGCAGTTTTATCCGGGAGGATCAGCCCCAGCATTTT. The encoded protein is CASSFIREDQPQHF.

The V call is TRBV28, the J call TRBJ2-5, with D possibly matching TRBD2 (6 bases). Deletions cut 5 bases from V and 7 bases from J, with 20 bases between. This CDR3 contains 15 residues. The germline CDR1 and CDR2 sequences are MDHEN and SYDVKM. CDR3 residues: CASSPYRRARGTQYF. CDR3 sequence (DNA): TGTGCCAGCAGTCCTTATAGGAGGGCCAGAGGGACCCAGTACTTC.